This T cell receptor (beta chain) was observed in a study of PD-1 blockade in classical Hodgkin lymphoma. Overall study: Treatment was intravenous nivolumab, 3 mg/kg every 2 weeks, until progression. General study findings and limits: Patients who responded completely had about the same baseline diversity as newly diagnosed patients. Exclusion was the outcome for patients who began nivolumab under 1 year after ASCT. Healthy donors reportedly exceeded newly diagnosed patients in baseline TCR diversity.

Sequencing used immunoSEQ multiplex PCR; TCRdb keeps in-frame clones, though not all of them. Of some 23,000 clones in the sample, roughly 76% were seen once. This clone was seen only a few times. No antigen is known for it. Time point: cycle 4 day 1 (C4D1), after more than five weeks of nivolumab. Every single patient, without exception, relapsed after autologous stem cell transplantation, and brentuximab vedotin exposure varied. Researchers report purifying CD4+ T cells from thawed PBMCs by magnetic negative selection. Germline assignment: CDR1 SGDLS and CDR2 YYNGEE. The ends were cut back, 2 bases at V and 0 bases at J, with 12 bases in the middle. The CDR3 totals 16 residues.

This sample comprised CD4+ T cells from blood, obtained before the fourth cycle of nivolumab. The chain employs TRBV9 and TRBJ1-3; D unresolved. The clonotype comes from a human donor with classical Hodgkin lymphoma. The CDR3 loop reads CASSVMGTYSGNTIYF. For the CDR3, the DNA is TGTGCCAGCAGCGTGATGGGAACTTACTCTGGAAACACCATATATTTT.